What follows are 22 T cell receptor beta chains derived from one specimen sequenced in a study of T cell responses to AZD1222 COVID-19 vaccine. Measured with immunoSEQ multiplex PCR; TCRdb has only the in-frame clones, and not every one. This table has under 200,000 clones, approximately 91% appearing once. The specimen comprised peripheral blood, sampled on day 0 of AZD1222 vaccination. These receptors were obtained from an adult in good health.

V is TRBV6-4 and J is TRBJ2-1, with TRBD2 matching 11 bases. Germline lookup yields CDR1 MRHNA and CDR2 SNTAGT. Germline trimming cut 5 bases from V and 8 bases from J; bases unmatched to any gene: 2. The length of the CDR3 is 13 residues. The CDR3 DNA is TGTGCCAGCAGTTCTAGCGGGAGGTATGAGCAGTTCTTC. Translated: CASSSSGRYEQFF.

The chain links TRBV12-5 to TRBJ1-5; possibly TRBD1 for D (5 bases). The germline V gene encodes CDR1 LGHNT and CDR2 FRNRAP. This CDR3 has 14 residues. The V end was cut by 1 base, the J end by 5 bases, with 9 bases between. The CDR3 region is CASGLDGGYQPQHF. In DNA form, the CDR3 reads TGTGCTAGTGGTTTGGACGGGGGGTATCAGCCCCAGCATTTT.

Regarding this clone: No conserved phenylalanine or tryptophan ends this CDR3, so it is likely a read error. Because the CDR3's place on the DNA is in doubt, the DNA is left out and the CDR3 is given as listed by TCRdb. The chain carries TRBV30 and TRBJ1-2. In germline, CDR1 is GTSNPN, CDR2 SVGIG (reference sequence). The CDR3 extends over 9 residues, inclusive of both ends. CDR3 region: CAWKFGGDR.

V usage is TRBV19 and J usage is TRBJ1-3, with no clear D. The CDR3 is 14 residues long. Germline CDR1 LNHDA, CDR2 SQIVND (reference sequence). The ends were cut back, 6 bases at V and 4 bases at J, with 13 bases in the middle. The DNA of the CDR3 is TGTGCCAGTAGGCCGGAGACTGGGGGAAACACCATATATTTT. Its protein product is CASRPETGGNTIYF.

The V call is TRBV4-3, the J call TRBJ1-6, with 10 bases that match TRBD1. Germline loops: CDR1 LGHNA, CDR2 YSLEER. Germline trimming cut 1 base from V and 7 bases from J; bases unmatched to any gene: 10. This CDR3 comprises 18 residues. The CDR3 protein is CASSQVGWTGGKNSPLHF. CDR3 DNA: TGCGCCAGCAGCCAAGTAGGATGGACAGGGGGTAAAAATTCACCCCTCCACTTT.

This chain uses TRBV11-3 with TRBJ2-7, with 7 bases that match TRBD1. This CDR3 has 13 amino acids. Germline V gene lookup returns CDR1 SGHNT and CDR2 YENEEA. With 5 bases clipped from V and 4 bases from J, the junction kept 5 bases outside the gene matches. The chain's CDR3 is CASSPGTDYEQYF. CDR3 DNA: TGTGCCAGCAGCCCTGGGACAGATTACGAGCAGTACTTC.

The V gene is TRBV11-3, the J gene TRBJ2-5, with 8 bases aligning to TRBD2. The length of the CDR3 is 14 residues. Germline CDR1 and CDR2: SGHNT and YENEEA. V dropped 5 bases and J dropped 4; count of bases not matched to a gene: 6. The CDR3 sequence: CASSPGGPGETQYF. CDR3 DNA sequence: TGTGCCAGCAGCCCGGGGGGGCCCGGAGAGACCCAGTACTTC.

This rearrangement joins TRBV6-1 to TRBJ2-2; no clear D. Trimming pared 1 base from V and 2 bases from J, leaving 8 bases between. CDR1 and CDR2 (germline): MNHNS, SASEGT. CDR3 length equals 15 residues. CDR3 residues: CASSEDLHNTGELFF. DNA of the CDR3: TGTGCCAGCAGTGAAGACCTACACAACACCGGGGAGCTGTTTTTT.

The chain links TRBV7-9 to TRBJ2-2; 10 positions agree with TRBD1. V shed 4 bases, J shed 2 bases, and the junction held 13 bases outside the gene matches. This CDR3 has 19 amino acids. Germline CDR1 SEHNR, CDR2 FQNEAQ (reference sequence). CDR3 residues: CASSSTLGQGPFNTGELFF. In DNA, the CDR3 is TGTGCCAGCAGCTCCACACTGGGACAGGGGCCGTTTAACACCGGGGAGCTGTTTTTT. Full variable domain (missing parts from reference TRBV7-9 and TRBJ2-2): DTGVSQNPRHKITKRGQNVTFRCDPISEHNRLYWYRQTLGQGPEFLTYFQNEAQLEKSRLLSDRFSAERPKGSFSTLEIQRTEQGDSAMYLCASSSTLGQGPFNTGELFFGEGSRLTVL.

This clone was observed once. This chain joins TRBV11-2 and TRBJ2-2; the match to TRBD2 covers 9 bases. Germline V lookup: CDR1 SGHAT, CDR2 FQNNGV. After removal of 1 base from V and 5 bases from J, the junction contained 8 bases not matched to a gene. The CDR3 is 17 residues long. CDR3 DNA sequence: TGTGCCAGCAGCTTAGTATTCCTAGCGGGGAATACCGGGGAGCTGTTTTTT. As protein: CASSLVFLAGNTGELFF.

The chain employs TRBV7-9 and TRBJ1-2; tentative D call: TRBD1 (5 bases). The CDR3 length is 15 residues. Germline V lookup: CDR1 SEHNR, CDR2 FQNEAQ (reference sequence). V was pared by 5 bases and J by 4 bases, with 17 bases between. This chain's CDR3 is CASSRRDPGAYGYTF. As DNA, the CDR3 is TGTGCCAGCAGCCGCCGGGACCCCGGGGCCTATGGCTACACCTTC.

A few counts support this clone. V and J are TRBV3-1 (or the pseudogene TRBV3-2) and TRBJ1-6; 7 bases map to TRBD1. Germline CDR1 LGHDT, CDR2 YNNKEL (reference sequence). V gave up 8 bases and J gave up 6 bases; unmatched junction bases: 7. The CDR3 consists of 14 residues. The CDR3 loop is CASGYRGSNSPLHF. CDR3 sequence (DNA): TGTGCCAGCGGATACAGGGGAAGTAATTCACCCCTCCACTTT.

DNA for the CDR3: TGTGCCAGCAGCGTCACAGGGGCTGGTAACTATGGCTACACCTTC. Its protein is CASSVTGAGNYGYTF. The chain uses TRBV7-2 and TRBJ1-2; 7 bases are a match to TRBD1. The V gene's germline CDR1 is SGHTA and CDR2 FQGNSA. With V trimmed by 5 bases and J by 1 base, 7 bases remained unmatched. The CDR3 totals 15 residues.

The V call is TRBV5-1, the J call TRBJ2-5, with TRBD1 matching 9 bases. The length of the CDR3 is 16 residues. Germline lookup yields CDR1 SGHRS and CDR2 YFSETQ. Unmatched junction bases numbered 11, after V lost 3 bases and J lost 5 bases. CDR3 residues: CASSYGQGRLVETQYF. Here the CDR3 DNA reads TGCGCCAGCAGCTACGGACAGGGGAGGTTGGTGGAGACCCAGTACTTC.

V and J are TRBV6-5 and TRBJ2-2; no clear D. Germline CDR1 reads MNHEY; CDR2 reads SVGAGI. Trimming shortened V by 6 bases and J by 3 bases, and 14 bases separated the two germline ends. The CDR3 loop spans 15 amino acids. CDR3 protein: CASSPLRSYTGELFF. The CDR3 nucleotides are TGTGCCAGCAGCCCCCTCCGAAGTTACACCGGGGAGCTGTTTTTT.

This chain connects TRBV28 to TRBJ1-4; D possibly corresponds to TRBD1 (5 bases). Trimming took off 6 bases at V and 5 bases at J, with 10 bases between the two ends. The germline V gene encodes CDR1 MDHEN and CDR2 SYDVKM. This CDR3 contains 13 residues. As DNA, the CDR3 is TGTGCCAGCAGGGGGGAGGGGAATGAAAAACTGTTTTTT. Translated, it gives CASRGEGNEKLFF.

The sample holds a few counts of this clone. The chain employs TRBV5-1 and TRBJ2-5, with TRBD2 identical over 12 bases. The germline gives CDR1 SGHRS, CDR2 YFSETQ. The junction had 7 bases not matched to a gene; V was cut back by 6 bases and J by 4 bases. There are 15 residues in the CDR3. CDR3 sequence: CASTLAGGKGETQYF. CDR3 DNA sequence: TGCGCCAGCACTCTAGCGGGGGGGAAAGGAGAGACCCAGTACTTC.

The chain couples TRBV4-2 to TRBJ2-7, with D possibly matching TRBD1 (5 bases). Trimming removed 0 bases at V and 2 bases at J, with 5 bases between. This CDR3 is built from 13 residues. Germline-derived CDR1 and CDR2 are LGHNA and YNFKEQ. The CDR3 DNA reads TGTGCCAGCAGCCAAGACAGGGCCTACGAGCAGTACTTC. Its translation: CASSQDRAYEQYF.

The chain combines TRBV12-3 or TRBV12-4 with TRBJ1-2; D is ambiguous. The CDR3 extends over 13 amino acids. The V end lost 6 bases, the J end lost 6 bases, and 14 bases lay between the germline ends. CDR3 loop: CASSQVRGHGYTF. The CDR3 coding sequence is TGTGCCAGCAGCCAGGTACGAGGCCATGGCTACACCTTC.

This clone was seen only once. The J gene is TRBJ2-7, the V gene TRBV11-2; D not certain. Germline V gene lookup returns CDR1 SGHAT and CDR2 FQNNGV. The CDR3 length is 13 residues. The V end was cut by 4 bases, the J end by 0 bases, with 7 bases between. The DNA of the CDR3 is TGTGCCAGCAGCTACGGGCTCTCCTACGAGCAGTACTTC. Its protein is CASSYGLSYEQYF. The full variable domain, with the rest looked up from reference TRBV11-2 and TRBJ2-7, is EAGVAQSPRYKIIEKRQSVAFWCNPISGHATLYWYQQILGQGPKLLIQFQNNGVVDDSQLPKDRFSAERLKGVDSTLKIQPAKLEDSAVYLCASSYGLSYEQYFGPGTRLTVT.

This rearrangement joins TRBV6-5 to TRBJ1-6; D is unclear. The CDR3 is made up of 11 amino acids. V was trimmed by 9 bases and J by 13 bases, leaving 13 bases between them. Per germline, CDR1 MNHEY and CDR2 SVGAGI. The CDR3 region is CASRVGEPLHF. The CDR3 DNA is TGTGCCAGTAGAGTCGGGGAGCCCCTCCACTTT.

The J gene is TRBJ1-5, the V gene TRBV4-3, with 9 bases that match TRBD1. Germline trimming cut 3 bases from V and 5 bases from J; bases unmatched to any gene: 5. This CDR3 comprises 15 residues. Germline CDR1 is LGHNA and CDR2 is YSLEER. CDR3 DNA: TGCGCCAGCAGCCAGCAAGACAGGGGGGATCAGCCCCAGCATTTT. It translates to CASSQQDRGDQPQHF.